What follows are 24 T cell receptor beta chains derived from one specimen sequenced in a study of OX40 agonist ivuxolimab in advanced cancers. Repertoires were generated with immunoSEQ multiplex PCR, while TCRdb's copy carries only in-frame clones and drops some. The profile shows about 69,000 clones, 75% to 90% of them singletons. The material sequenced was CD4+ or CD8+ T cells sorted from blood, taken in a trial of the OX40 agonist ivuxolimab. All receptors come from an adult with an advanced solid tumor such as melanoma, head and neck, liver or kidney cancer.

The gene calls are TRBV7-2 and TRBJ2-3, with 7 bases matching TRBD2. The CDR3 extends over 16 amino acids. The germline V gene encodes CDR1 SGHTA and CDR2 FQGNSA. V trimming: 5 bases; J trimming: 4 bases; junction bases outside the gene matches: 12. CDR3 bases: TGTGCCAGCAGCCACCCTCCCGGGGGGTTGGCAGATACGCAGTATTTT. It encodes CASSHPPGGLADTQYF.

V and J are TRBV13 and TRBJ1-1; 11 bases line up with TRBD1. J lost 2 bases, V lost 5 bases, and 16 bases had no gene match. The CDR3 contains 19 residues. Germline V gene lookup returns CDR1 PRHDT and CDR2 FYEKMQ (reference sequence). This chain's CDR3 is CASSQTPGQGVLVNTEAFF. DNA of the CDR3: TGTGCCAGCAGCCAGACCCCGGGACAGGGGGTTTTAGTTAACACTGAAGCTTTCTTT. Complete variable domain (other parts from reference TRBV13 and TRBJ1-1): AAGVIQSPRHLIKEKRETATLKCYPIPRHDTVYWYQQGPGQDPQFLISFYEKMQSDKGSIPDRFSAQQFSDYHSELNMSSLELGDSALYFCASSQTPGQGVLVNTEAFFGQGTRLTVV.

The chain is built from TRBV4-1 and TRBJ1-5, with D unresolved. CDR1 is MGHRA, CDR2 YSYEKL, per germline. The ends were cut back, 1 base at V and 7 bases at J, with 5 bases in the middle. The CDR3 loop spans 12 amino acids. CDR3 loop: CASSQGGQPQHF. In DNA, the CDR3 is TGCGCCAGCAGCCAAGGGGGACAGCCCCAGCATTTT.

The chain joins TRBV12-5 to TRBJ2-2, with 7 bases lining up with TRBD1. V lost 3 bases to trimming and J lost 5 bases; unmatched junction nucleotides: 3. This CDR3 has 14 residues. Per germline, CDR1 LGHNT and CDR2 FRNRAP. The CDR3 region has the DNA TGTGCTAGTGGTTTAGAGACAGGGACCGGGGAGCTGTTTTTT. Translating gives CASGLETGTGELFF.

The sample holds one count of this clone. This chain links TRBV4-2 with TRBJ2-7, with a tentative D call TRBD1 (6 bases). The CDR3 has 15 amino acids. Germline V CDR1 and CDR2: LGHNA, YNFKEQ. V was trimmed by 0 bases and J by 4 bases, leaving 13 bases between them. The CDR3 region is CASSQEGDRRYEQYF. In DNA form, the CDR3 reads TGTGCCAGCAGCCAAGAGGGAGACAGGAGGTACGAGCAGTACTTC.

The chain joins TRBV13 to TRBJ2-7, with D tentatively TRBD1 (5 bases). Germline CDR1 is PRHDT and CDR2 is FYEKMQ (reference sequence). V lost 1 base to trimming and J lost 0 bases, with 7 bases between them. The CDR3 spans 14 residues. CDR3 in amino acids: CASSLEDSSYEQYF. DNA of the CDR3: TGTGCCAGCAGCTTAGAAGACAGCTCCTACGAGCAGTACTTC.

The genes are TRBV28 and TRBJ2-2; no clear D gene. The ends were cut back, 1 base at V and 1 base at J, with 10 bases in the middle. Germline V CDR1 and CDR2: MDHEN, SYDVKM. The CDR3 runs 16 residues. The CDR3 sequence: CASSLYPGKNTGELFF. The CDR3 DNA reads TGTGCCAGCAGTTTATATCCCGGAAAGAACACCGGGGAGCTGTTTTTT.

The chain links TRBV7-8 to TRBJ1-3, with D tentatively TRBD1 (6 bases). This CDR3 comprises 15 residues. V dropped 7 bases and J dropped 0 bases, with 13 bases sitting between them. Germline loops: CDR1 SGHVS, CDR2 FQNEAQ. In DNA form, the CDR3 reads TGTGCCAGCAAGTGGGGGGCCGGCTCTGGAAACACCATATATTTT. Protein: CASKWGAGSGNTIYF.

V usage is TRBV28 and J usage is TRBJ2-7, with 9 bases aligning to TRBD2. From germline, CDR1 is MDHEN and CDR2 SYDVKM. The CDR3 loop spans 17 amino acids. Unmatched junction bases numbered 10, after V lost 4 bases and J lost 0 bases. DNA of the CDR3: TGTGCCAGCAGTTCCCAGACTAGCGGCTCCGCCTCCTACGAGCAGTACTTC. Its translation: CASSSQTSGSASYEQYF.

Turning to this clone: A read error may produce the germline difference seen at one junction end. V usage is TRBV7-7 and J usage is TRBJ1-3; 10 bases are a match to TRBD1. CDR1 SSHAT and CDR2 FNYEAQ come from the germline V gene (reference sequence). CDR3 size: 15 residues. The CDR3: CASSPDRGFGNTIYF. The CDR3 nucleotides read TGTGCTAGCAGCCCGGACAGGGGGTTTGGAAACACCATATATTTT.

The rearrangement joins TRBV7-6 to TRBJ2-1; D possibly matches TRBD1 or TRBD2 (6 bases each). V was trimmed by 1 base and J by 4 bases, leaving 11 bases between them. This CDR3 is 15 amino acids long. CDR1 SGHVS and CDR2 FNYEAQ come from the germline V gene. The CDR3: CASSLGGALYNEQFF. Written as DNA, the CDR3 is TGTGCCAGCAGCTTAGGGGGGGCTCTATACAATGAGCAGTTCTTC.

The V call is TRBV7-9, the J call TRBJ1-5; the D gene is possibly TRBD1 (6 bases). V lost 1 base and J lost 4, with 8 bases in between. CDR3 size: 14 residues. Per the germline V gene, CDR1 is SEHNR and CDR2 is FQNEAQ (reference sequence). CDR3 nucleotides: TGTGCCAGCAGCTTAGAACAGGGTAATCAGCCCCAGCATTTT. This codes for CASSLEQGNQPQHF.

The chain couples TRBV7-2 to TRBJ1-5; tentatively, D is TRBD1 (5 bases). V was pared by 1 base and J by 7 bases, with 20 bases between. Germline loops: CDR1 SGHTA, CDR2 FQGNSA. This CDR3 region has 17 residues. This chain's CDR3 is CASSLERVGQGWQPQHF. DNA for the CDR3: TGTGCCAGCAGCTTAGAACGCGTCGGCCAGGGCTGGCAGCCCCAGCATTTT.

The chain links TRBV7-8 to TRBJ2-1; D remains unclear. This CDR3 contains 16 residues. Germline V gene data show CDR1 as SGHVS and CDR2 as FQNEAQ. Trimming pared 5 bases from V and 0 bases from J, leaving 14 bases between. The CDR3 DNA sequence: TGTGCCAGCAGCACCGGAGCCGTTAGCTCCTACAATGAGCAGTTCTTC. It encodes CASSTGAVSSYNEQFF. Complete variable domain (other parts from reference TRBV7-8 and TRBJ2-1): GAGVSQSPRYKVAKRGQDVALRCDPISGHVSLFWYQQALGQGPEFLTYFQNEAQLDKSGLPSDRFFAERPEGSVSTLKIQRTQQEDSAVYLCASSTGAVSSYNEQFFGPGTRLTVL.

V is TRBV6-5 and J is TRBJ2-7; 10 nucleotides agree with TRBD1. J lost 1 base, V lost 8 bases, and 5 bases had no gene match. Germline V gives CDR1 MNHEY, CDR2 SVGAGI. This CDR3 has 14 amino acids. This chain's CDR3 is CASFWTGGSYEQYF. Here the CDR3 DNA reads TGTGCCAGCTTCTGGACAGGGGGGTCCTACGAGCAGTACTTC.

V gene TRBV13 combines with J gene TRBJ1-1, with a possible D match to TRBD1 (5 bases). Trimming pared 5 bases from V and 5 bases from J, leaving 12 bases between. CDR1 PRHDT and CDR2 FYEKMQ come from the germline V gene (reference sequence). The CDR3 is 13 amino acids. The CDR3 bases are TGTGCCAGCAGCGTTTCACAGGATACTGAAGCTTTCTTT. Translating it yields CASSVSQDTEAFF.

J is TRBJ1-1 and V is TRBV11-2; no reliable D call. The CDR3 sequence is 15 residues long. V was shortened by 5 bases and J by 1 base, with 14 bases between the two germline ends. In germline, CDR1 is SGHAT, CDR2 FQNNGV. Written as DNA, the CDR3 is TGTGCCAGCAGCCAAGGGTATTCTGGGAACACTGAAGCTTTCTTT. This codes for CASSQGYSGNTEAFF.

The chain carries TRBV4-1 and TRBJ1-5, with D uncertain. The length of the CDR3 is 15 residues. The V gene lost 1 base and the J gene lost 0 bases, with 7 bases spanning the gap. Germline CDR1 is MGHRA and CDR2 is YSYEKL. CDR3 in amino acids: CASSQVTSSNQPQHF. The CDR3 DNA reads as TGCGCCAGCAGCCAAGTGACGTCTAGCAATCAGCCCCAGCATTTT.

CDR3 amino acids: CAISESNYGYTF. DNA of the CDR3: TGTGCCATCAGTGAGTCGAACTATGGCTACACCTTC. The V and J genes are TRBV10-3 and TRBJ1-2; D not resolved. Trimming took off 0 bases at V and 2 bases at J, with 1 base between the two ends. The CDR3 sequence is 12 residues long. Germline V gene lookup returns CDR1 ENHRY and CDR2 SYGVKD.

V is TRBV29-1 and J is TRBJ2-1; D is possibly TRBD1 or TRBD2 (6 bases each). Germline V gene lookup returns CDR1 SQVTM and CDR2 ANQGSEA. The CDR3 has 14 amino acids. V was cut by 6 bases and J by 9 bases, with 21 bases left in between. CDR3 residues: CSVEGGGLYGEQFF. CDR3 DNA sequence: TGCAGCGTGGAGGGTGGGGGGCTTTATGGTGAGCAGTTCTTC.

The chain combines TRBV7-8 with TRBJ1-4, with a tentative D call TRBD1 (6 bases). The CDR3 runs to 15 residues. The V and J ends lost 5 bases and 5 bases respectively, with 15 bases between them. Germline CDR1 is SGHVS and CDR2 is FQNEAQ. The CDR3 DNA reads TGTGCCAGCAGCAAAAGTGGGGGGACAAATGAAAAACTGTTTTTT. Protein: CASSKSGGTNEKLFF.

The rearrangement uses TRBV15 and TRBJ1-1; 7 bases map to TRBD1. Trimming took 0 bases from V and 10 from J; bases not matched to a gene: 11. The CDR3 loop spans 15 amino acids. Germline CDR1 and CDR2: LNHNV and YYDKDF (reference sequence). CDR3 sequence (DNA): TGTGCCACCAGCAGAGATCGAACAGGGGCCTTTGGAGCTTTCTTT. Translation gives CATSRDRTGAFGAFF. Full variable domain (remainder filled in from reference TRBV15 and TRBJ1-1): DAMVIQNPRYQVTQFGKPVTLSCSQTLNHNVMYWYQQKSSQAPKLLFHYYDKDFNNEADTPDNFQSRRPNTSFCFLDIRSPGLGDTAMYLCATSRDRTGAFGAFFGQGTRLTVV.

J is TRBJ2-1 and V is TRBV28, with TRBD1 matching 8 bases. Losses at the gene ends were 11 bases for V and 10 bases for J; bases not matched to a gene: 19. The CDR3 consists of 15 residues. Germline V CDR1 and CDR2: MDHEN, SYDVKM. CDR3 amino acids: CAGRDRGQLPSEQFF. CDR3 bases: TGTGCCGGGAGAGACAGGGGACAGCTCCCAAGCGAGCAGTTCTTC.

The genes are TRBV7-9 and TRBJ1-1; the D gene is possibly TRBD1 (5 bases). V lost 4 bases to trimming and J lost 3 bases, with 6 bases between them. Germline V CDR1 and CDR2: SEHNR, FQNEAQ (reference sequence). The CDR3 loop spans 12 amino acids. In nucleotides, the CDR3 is TGTGCCAGCAGCTCCAGGGACACTGAAGCTTTCTTT. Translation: CASSSRDTEAFF.